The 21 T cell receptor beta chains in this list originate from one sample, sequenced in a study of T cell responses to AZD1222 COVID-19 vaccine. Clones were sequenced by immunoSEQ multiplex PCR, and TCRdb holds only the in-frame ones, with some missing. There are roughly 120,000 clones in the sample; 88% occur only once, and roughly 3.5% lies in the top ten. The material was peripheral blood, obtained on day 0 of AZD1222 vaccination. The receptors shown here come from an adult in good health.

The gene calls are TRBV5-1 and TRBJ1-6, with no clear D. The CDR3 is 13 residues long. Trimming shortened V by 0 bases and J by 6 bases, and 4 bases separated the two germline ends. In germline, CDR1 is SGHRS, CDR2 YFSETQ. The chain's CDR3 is CASSLAPNSPLHF. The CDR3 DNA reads TGCGCCAGCAGCTTGGCCCCTAATTCACCCCTCCACTTT.

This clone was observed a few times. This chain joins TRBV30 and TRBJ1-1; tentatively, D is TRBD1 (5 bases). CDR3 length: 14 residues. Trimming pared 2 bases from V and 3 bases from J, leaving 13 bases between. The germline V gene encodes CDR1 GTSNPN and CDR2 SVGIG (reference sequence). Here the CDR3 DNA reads TGTGCCTGGAGTCGAAAGGGGCCCTACACTGAAGCTTTCTTT. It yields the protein CAWSRKGPYTEAFF.

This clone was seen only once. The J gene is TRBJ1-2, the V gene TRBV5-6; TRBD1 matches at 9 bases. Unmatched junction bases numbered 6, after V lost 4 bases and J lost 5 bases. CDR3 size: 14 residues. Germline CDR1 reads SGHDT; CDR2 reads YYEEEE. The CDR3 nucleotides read TGTGCCAGCAGCCCCGGACAGGGGAAATATGGCTACACCTTC. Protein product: CASSPGQGKYGYTF.

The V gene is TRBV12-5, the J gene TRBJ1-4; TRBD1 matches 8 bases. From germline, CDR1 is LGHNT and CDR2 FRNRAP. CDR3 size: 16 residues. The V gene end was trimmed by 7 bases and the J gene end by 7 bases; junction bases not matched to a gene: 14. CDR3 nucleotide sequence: TGTGCTAGTGTGGGAACAGGGGGATCTATGGGTGAAAAACTGTTTTTT. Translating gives CASVGTGGSMGEKLFF.

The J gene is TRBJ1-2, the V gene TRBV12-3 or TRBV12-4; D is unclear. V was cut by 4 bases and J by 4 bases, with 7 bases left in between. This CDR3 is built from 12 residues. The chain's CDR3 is CASSYRPYGYTF. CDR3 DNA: TGTGCCAGCAGTTACCGGCCCTATGGCTACACCTTC.

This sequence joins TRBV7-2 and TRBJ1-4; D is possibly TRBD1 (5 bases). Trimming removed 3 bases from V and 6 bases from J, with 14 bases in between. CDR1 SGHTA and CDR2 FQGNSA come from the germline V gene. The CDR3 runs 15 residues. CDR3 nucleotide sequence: TGTGCCAGCAGCTTCGAGTGGGGGGTAGATGAAAAACTGTTTTTT. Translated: CASSFEWGVDEKLFF.

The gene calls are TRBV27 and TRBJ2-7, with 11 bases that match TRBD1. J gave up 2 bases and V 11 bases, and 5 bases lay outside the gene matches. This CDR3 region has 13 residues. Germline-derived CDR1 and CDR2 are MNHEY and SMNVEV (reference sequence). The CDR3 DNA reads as TGTGCCTGCCGGGACAGGGGGGCCTACGAGCAGTACTTC. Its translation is CACRDRGAYEQYF.

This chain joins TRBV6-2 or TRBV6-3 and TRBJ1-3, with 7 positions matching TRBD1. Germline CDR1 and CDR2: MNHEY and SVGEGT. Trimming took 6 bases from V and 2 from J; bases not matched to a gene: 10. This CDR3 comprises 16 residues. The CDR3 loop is CASSPTTGQPGNTIYF. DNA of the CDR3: TGTGCCAGCAGCCCTACCACGGGACAGCCTGGAAACACCATATATTTT.

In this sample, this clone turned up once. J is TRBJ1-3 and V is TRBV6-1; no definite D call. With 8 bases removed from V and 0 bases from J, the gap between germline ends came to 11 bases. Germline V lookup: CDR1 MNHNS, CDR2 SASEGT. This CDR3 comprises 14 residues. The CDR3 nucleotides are TGTGCCAGCTGGTCAGCGAACTCTGGAAACACCATATATTTT. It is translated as CASWSANSGNTIYF.

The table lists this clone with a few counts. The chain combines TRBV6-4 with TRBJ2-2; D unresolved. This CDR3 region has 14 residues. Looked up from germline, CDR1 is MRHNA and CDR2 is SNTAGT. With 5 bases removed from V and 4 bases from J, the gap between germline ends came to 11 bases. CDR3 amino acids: CASSFKGSTGELFF. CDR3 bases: TGTGCCAGCAGTTTTAAGGGTTCCACCGGGGAGCTGTTTTTT.

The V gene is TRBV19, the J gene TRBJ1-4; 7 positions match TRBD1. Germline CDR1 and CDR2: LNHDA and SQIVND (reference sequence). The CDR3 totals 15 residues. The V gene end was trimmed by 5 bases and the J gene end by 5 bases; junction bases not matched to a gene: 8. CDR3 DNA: TGTGCCAGTAGTCCGCGACAGGGACTCAATGAAAAACTGTTTTTT. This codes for CASSPRQGLNEKLFF.

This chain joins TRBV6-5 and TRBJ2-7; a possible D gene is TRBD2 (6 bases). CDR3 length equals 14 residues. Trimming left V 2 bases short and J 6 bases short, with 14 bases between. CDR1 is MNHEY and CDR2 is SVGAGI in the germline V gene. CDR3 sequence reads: CASSYKGLTSEQYF. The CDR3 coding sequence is TGTGCCAGCAGTTACAAGGGACTGACTAGCGAGCAGTACTTC.

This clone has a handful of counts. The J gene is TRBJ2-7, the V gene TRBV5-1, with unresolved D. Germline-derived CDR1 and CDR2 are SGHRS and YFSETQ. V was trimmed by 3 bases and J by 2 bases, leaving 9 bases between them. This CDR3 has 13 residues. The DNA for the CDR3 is TGCGCCAGCAGCTCACTTGGAACCTACGAGCAGTACTTC. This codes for CASSSLGTYEQYF. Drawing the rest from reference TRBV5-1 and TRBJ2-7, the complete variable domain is KAGVTQTPRYLIKTRGQQVTLSCSPISGHRSVSWYQQTPGQGLQFLFEYFSETQRNKGNFPGRFSGRQFSNSRSEMNVSTLELGDSALYLCASSSLGTYEQYFGPGTRLTVT.

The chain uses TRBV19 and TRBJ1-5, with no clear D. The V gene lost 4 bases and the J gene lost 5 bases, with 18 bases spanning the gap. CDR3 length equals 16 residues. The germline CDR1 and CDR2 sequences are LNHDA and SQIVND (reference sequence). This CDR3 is CASSKGSKPVDQPQHF. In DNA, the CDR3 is TGTGCCAGTAGTAAGGGCTCTAAACCAGTGGATCAGCCCCAGCATTTT.

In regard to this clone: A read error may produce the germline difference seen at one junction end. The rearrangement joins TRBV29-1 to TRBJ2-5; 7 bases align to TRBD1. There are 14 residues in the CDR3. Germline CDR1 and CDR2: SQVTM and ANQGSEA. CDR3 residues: CSVEDRVIGETQYF. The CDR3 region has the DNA TGCAGCGTGGAAGACAGGGTGATCGGAGAGACCCAGTACTTC.

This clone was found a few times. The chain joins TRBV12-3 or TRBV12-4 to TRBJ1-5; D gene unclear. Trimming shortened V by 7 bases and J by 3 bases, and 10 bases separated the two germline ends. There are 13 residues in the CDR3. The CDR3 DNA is TGTGCCAGCACCTTACGCCCCAATCAGCCCCAGCATTTT. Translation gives CASTLRPNQPQHF.

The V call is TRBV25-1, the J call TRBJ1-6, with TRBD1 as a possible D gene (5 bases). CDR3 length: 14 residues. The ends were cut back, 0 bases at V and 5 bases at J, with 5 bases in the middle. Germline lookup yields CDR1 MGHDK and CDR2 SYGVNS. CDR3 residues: CASSEYRDNSPLHF. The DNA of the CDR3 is TGTGCCAGCAGTGAATACAGGGATAATTCACCCCTCCACTTT.

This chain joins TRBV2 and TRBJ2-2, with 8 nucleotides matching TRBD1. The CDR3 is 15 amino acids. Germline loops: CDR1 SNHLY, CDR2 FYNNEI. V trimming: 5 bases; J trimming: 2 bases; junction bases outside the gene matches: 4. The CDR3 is CASSRTGQNTGELFF. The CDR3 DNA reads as TGTGCCAGCAGTCGGACAGGGCAAAACACCGGGGAGCTGTTTTTT.

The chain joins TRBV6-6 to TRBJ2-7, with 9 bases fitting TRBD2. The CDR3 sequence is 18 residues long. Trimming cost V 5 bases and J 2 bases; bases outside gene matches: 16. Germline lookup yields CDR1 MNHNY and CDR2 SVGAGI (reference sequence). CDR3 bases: TGTGCCAGCAGTCTCAGGGGAATAGCGGGGGTACCGCCCTACGAGCAGTACTTC. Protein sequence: CASSLRGIAGVPPYEQYF.

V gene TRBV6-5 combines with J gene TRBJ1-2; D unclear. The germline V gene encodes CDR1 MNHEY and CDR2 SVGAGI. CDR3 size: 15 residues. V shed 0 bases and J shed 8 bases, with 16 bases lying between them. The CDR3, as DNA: TGTGCCAGCAGTTACTCGTTGTTGCGCCCTCTCGGCTACACCTTC. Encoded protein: CASSYSLLRPLGYTF.

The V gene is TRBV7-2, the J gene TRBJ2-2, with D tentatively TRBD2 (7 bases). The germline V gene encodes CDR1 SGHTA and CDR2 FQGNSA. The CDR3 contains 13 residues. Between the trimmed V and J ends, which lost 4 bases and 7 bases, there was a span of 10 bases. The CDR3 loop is CASSWEGDGELFF. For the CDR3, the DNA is TGTGCCAGCAGCTGGGAGGGGGACGGGGAGCTGTTTTTT. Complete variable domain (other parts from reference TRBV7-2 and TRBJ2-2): GAGVSQSPSNKVTEKGKDVELRCDPISGHTALYWYRQSLGQGLEFLIYFQGNSAPDKSGLPSDRFSAERTGGSVSTLTIQRTQQEDSAVYLCASSWEGDGELFFGEGSRLTVL.